Below are 27 T cell receptor beta chains sequenced from a single sample in a study of blood T cell repertoires in COVID-19. This table comes from immunoSEQ multiplex PCR, and its TCRdb copy is limited to in-frame clones, with some not included. The repertoire holds about 45,000 clones, with about 92% as singletons. Input material: peripheral blood. Every receptor here comes from a man aged 50 to 60 with COVID-19, enrolled during active disease.

This clone was seen a single time. The chain has TRBV5-4 and TRBJ1-3, with a weak D call TRBD1 (5 bases). With 4 bases removed from V and 4 bases from J, the gap between germline ends came to 9 bases. The CDR3 covers 13 residues. The germline CDR1 and CDR2 sequences are SGHNT and YYREEE (reference sequence). CDR3 sequence (DNA): TGTGCCAGCAGCCCAGGGTTGGGAAACACCATATATTTT. Translation gives CASSPGLGNTIYF.

This sequence joins TRBV7-8 and TRBJ2-2; 7 bases are a match to TRBD1. Germline V gene data show CDR1 as SGHVS and CDR2 as FQNEAQ. Trimming removed 3 bases from V and 7 bases from J; junction bases left unmatched: 5. This CDR3 spans 14 amino acids. The DNA of the CDR3 is TGTGCCAGCAGCTTCTCTCCAGGGGGCGGGGAGCTGTTTTTT. The encoded protein is CASSFSPGGGELFF.

V and J are TRBV7-8 and TRBJ1-2; D is ambiguous. Germline-derived CDR1 and CDR2 are SGHVS and FQNEAQ. V was clipped by 4 bases and J by 2 bases, with 17 bases between them. CDR3 size: 16 residues. The CDR3 sequence: CASSYVAGEYNYGYTF. CDR3 nucleotides: TGTGCCAGCAGCTACGTCGCCGGGGAGTACAACTATGGCTACACCTTC.

The chain joins TRBV5-4 to TRBJ1-1, with TRBD1 as a possible D gene (6 bases). The germline V gene has CDR1 SGHNT and CDR2 YYREEE (reference sequence). Trimming took 3 bases from V and 3 from J, leaving 15 bases between them. The CDR3 runs 15 residues. The CDR3 spells CASSSKGGFDTEAFF. Written as DNA, the CDR3 is TGTGCCAGCAGCTCTAAGGGGGGGTTTGACACTGAAGCTTTCTTT.

This clone was observed a single time. The chain has TRBV5-1 and TRBJ2-2, with TRBD2 matching 10 bases. This CDR3 is built from 15 residues. CDR1 and CDR2 from the germline V gene are SGHRS and YFSETQ. V gave up 6 bases and J gave up 3 bases; unmatched junction bases: 5. CDR3 residues: CASTIAGGYTGELFF. In DNA form, the CDR3 reads TGCGCCAGCACTATAGCGGGAGGCTACACCGGGGAGCTGTTTTTT.

This clone appeared once. The genes are TRBV11-2 and TRBJ2-2; 8 nucleotides align to TRBD2. V dropped 4 bases and J dropped 6; count of bases not matched to a gene: 10. The CDR3 is 16 residues long. Per germline, CDR1 SGHAT and CDR2 FQNNGV. CDR3 in DNA: TGTGCCAGCAGCTCCCTCCGGGGCGGGAGGCCCGGGGAGCTGTTTTTT. Translating it yields CASSSLRGGRPGELFF.

The chain uses TRBV19 and TRBJ2-7, with 12 bases aligning to TRBD1. The CDR3 extends over 13 amino acids. In germline, CDR1 is LNHDA, CDR2 SQIVND (reference sequence). V dropped 8 bases and J dropped 7; count of bases not matched to a gene: 6. CDR3 nucleotides: TGTGCCAGTGGGGGACAGGGGGCCGGGGAGCAGTACTTC. This sequence encodes CASGGQGAGEQYF.

The V gene is TRBV7-6, the J gene TRBJ2-5; D is undetermined. The CDR3 covers 14 residues. Trimming stripped 5 bases from V and 5 bases from J, with 15 bases between. Germline-derived CDR1 and CDR2 are SGHVS and FNYEAQ. This chain's CDR3 is CASSPRLIRETQYF. In DNA, the CDR3 is TGTGCCAGCAGCCCCCGCCTGATTCGGGAGACCCAGTACTTC.

This rearrangement joins TRBV6-5 to TRBJ1-1; the D is unclear. CDR3 length: 13 amino acids. The V gene lost 5 bases and the J gene lost 1 base, with 8 bases spanning the gap. Germline-derived CDR1 and CDR2 are MNHEY and SVGAGI. The CDR3 DNA is TGTGCCAGCAGTCAAACCGGGAACACTGAAGCTTTCTTT. Its translation: CASSQTGNTEAFF.

The chain couples TRBV7-2 to TRBJ1-3; D ambiguous. Germline loops: CDR1 SGHTA, CDR2 FQGNSA. The germline V and J ends were trimmed by 5 bases and 0 bases, with 14 bases remaining between them. This CDR3 spans 16 amino acids. The CDR3 DNA reads as TGTGCCAGCAGCCTCCTCGGGGTTGGCTCTGGAAACACCATATATTTT. Amino acids: CASSLLGVGSGNTIYF.

CDR3 region: CASRRYYGYTF. Written as DNA, the CDR3 is TGTGCCAGTAGACGGTACTATGGCTACACCTTC. The rearrangement links TRBV19 to TRBJ1-2; D not resolved. This CDR3 is built from 11 residues. Germline CDR1 and CDR2: LNHDA and SQIVND (reference sequence). Between the trimmed V and J ends, which lost 6 bases and 3 bases, there was a span of 5 bases.

This chain uses TRBV30 with TRBJ1-3, with 7 bases that match TRBD1. Germline assignment: CDR1 GTSNPN and CDR2 SVGIG (reference sequence). CDR3 length: 15 residues. J lost 2 bases, V lost 4 bases, and 8 bases had no gene match. The CDR3 DNA reads as TGTGCCTGGAACAGCGGCGGGACAGCTGGAAACACCATATATTTT. Translated: CAWNSGGTAGNTIYF.

With respect to this clone: At the DNA level, this CDR3 is encoded by other sequences in the same sample as well. The CDR3 sequence: CASSLDRVSDTQYF. The CDR3 nucleotides are TGTGCCAGCAGCTTAGATCGGGTCTCAGATACGCAGTATTTT. The chain carries TRBV11-2 and TRBJ2-3; D call uncertain. The V gene lost 0 bases and the J gene lost 4 bases, with 8 bases spanning the gap. CDR3 length equals 14 residues. Germline V gene sequence: CDR1 SGHAT, CDR2 FQNNGV. Together with reference TRBV11-2 and TRBJ2-3, the CDR3 gives the full variable domain: EAGVAQSPRYKIIEKRQSVAFWCNPISGHATLYWYQQILGQGPKLLIQFQNNGVVDDSQLPKDRFSAERLKGVDSTLKIQPAKLEDSAVYLCASSLDRVSDTQYFGPGTRLTVL.

The chain employs TRBV7-2 and TRBJ2-1; 7 bases match TRBD2. The CDR3 is made up of 17 amino acids. Germline assignment: CDR1 SGHTA and CDR2 FQGNSA. V dropped 4 bases and J dropped 9; count of bases not matched to a gene: 18. Here the CDR3 reads CASSSGGTATLPSEQFF. CDR3 nucleotides: TGTGCCAGCAGCTCGGGGGGAACAGCGACCCTTCCTAGTGAGCAGTTCTTC.

The chain uses TRBV11-3 and TRBJ2-1; 11 nucleotides match TRBD1. Losses at the gene ends were 0 bases for V and 9 bases for J; bases not matched to a gene: 7. This CDR3 is built from 16 residues. Germline V CDR1 and CDR2: SGHNT, YENEEA. Written as DNA, the CDR3 is TGTGCCAGCAGCTTAGAGGGACAGGGGGAATCCGGTGAGCAGTTCTTC. Amino acids: CASSLEGQGESGEQFF.

The rearrangement joins TRBV6-1 to TRBJ1-2; 10 nucleotides line up with TRBD1. The length of the CDR3 is 15 residues. The trim removed 3 bases at V and 4 bases at J, leaving 5 bases unmatched. Germline V lookup: CDR1 MNHNS, CDR2 SASEGT. The CDR3 DNA reads TGTGCCAGCAGTGAGGACAGGGGGGGAATCTATGGCTACACCTTC. Its protein is CASSEDRGGIYGYTF.

The chain joins TRBV6-4 to TRBJ2-7, with 16 bases identical to TRBD2. The CDR3 has 21 amino acids. Germline CDR1 reads MRHNA; CDR2 reads SNTAGT. After removal of 2 bases from V and 5 bases from J, the junction contained 18 bases not matched to a gene. The CDR3 here is CASSDLSGTSGRARSGDEQYF. The CDR3 nucleotides are TGTGCCAGCAGTGACCTGTCAGGGACTAGCGGGAGGGCCCGTTCGGGAGACGAGCAGTACTTC.

The V gene is TRBV19, the J gene TRBJ2-3; D not resolved. Germline V gene sequence: CDR1 LNHDA, CDR2 SQIVND (reference sequence). The CDR3 is 15 amino acids. V lost 5 bases and J lost 3, with 15 bases in between. The CDR3 nucleotides are TGTGCCAGTAGTGCAACCGGGTCCCTAACAGATACGCAGTATTTT. This encodes CASSATGSLTDTQYF.

The chain carries TRBV4-2 and TRBJ1-2; possibly TRBD1 for D (5 bases). Germline values: CDR1 LGHNA, CDR2 YNFKEQ. V was shortened by 1 base and J by 5 bases, with 11 bases between the two germline ends. The CDR3 length is 14 residues. DNA for the CDR3: TGTGCCAGCAGCCAAGTAGGGGTTAAGTATGGCTACACCTTC. Its protein product is CASSQVGVKYGYTF.

The chain combines TRBV27 with TRBJ2-7, with 9 bases fitting TRBD2. CDR1 is MNHEY and CDR2 is SMNVEV in the germline V gene (reference sequence). There are 13 residues in the CDR3. Trimming at V came to 6 bases and at J to 2 bases, leaving 2 bases not matched to a gene. The CDR3 DNA sequence: TGTGCCAGCAGGACTAGCGGACCCTACGAGCAGTACTTC. Translation gives CASRTSGPYEQYF.

The chain couples TRBV2 to TRBJ1-5; 9 positions agree with TRBD1. This CDR3 region has 14 residues. V lost 6 bases, J lost 5 bases, and 5 bases stayed unmatched. The germline V gene encodes CDR1 SNHLY and CDR2 FYNNEI. CDR3: CASRGTGLDQPQHF. The CDR3, as DNA: TGTGCCAGCAGGGGGACAGGGTTGGATCAGCCCCAGCATTTT.

This clone was found once. The chain is built from TRBV6-1 and TRBJ1-1, with D perhaps TRBD1 (5 bases). This CDR3 spans 15 amino acids. In germline, CDR1 is MNHNS, CDR2 SASEGT. Trimming took off 1 base at V and 4 bases at J, with 13 bases between the two ends. The CDR3 region has the DNA TGTGCCAGCAGTGAAGTGATCCAGGGAGGCACTGAAGCTTTCTTT. Translating it yields CASSEVIQGGTEAFF.

This chain connects TRBV18 to TRBJ2-2; D gene unclear. Trimming cost V 4 bases and J 5 bases, with 14 bases left between them. Germline V gene data show CDR1 as KGHSH and CDR2 as LQKENI. The CDR3 consists of 15 residues. CDR3 protein: CASSLWSRSTGELFF. The DNA for the CDR3 is TGTGCCAGCTCACTGTGGTCTAGGTCGACCGGGGAGCTGTTTTTT.

The chain has TRBV9 and TRBJ1-1, with D unresolved. Trimming cost V 0 bases and J 3 bases, with 6 bases left between them. The CDR3 has 13 residues. Germline assignment: CDR1 SGDLS and CDR2 YYNGEE. CDR3 nucleotides: TGTGCCAGCAGCGTAGAATATGACACTGAAGCTTTCTTT. Its translation: CASSVEYDTEAFF.

The genes are TRBV28 and TRBJ1-5; no clear D gene. The CDR3 is 16 residues long. Germline V gene sequence: CDR1 MDHEN, CDR2 SYDVKM. Trimming pared 6 bases from V and 2 bases from J, leaving 17 bases between. This CDR3 reads CASSIIFGEGNQPQHF. The DNA for the CDR3 is TGTGCCAGCAGCATAATTTTCGGGGAGGGCAATCAGCCCCAGCATTTT.

The chain employs TRBV30 and TRBJ1-1, with 9 bases matching TRBD1. J gave up 7 bases and V 3 bases, and 9 bases lay outside the gene matches. Germline V gene data show CDR1 as GTSNPN and CDR2 as SVGIG (reference sequence). The CDR3 runs to 14 residues. CDR3 in amino acids: CAWRPTGGGGEAFF. CDR3 nucleotide sequence: TGTGCCTGGAGGCCCACAGGGGGCGGAGGTGAAGCTTTCTTT.

The V call is TRBV6-4, the J call TRBJ1-5; a possible D gene is TRBD1 (5 bases). V lost 2 bases to trimming and J lost 0 bases, with 14 bases between them. Looked up from germline, CDR1 is MRHNA and CDR2 is SNTAGT. There are 17 residues in the CDR3. As DNA, the CDR3 is TGTGCCAGCAGTGACGACAGAAAATGTTATAGCAATCAGCCCCAGCATTTT. It encodes CASSDDRKCYSNQPQHF.